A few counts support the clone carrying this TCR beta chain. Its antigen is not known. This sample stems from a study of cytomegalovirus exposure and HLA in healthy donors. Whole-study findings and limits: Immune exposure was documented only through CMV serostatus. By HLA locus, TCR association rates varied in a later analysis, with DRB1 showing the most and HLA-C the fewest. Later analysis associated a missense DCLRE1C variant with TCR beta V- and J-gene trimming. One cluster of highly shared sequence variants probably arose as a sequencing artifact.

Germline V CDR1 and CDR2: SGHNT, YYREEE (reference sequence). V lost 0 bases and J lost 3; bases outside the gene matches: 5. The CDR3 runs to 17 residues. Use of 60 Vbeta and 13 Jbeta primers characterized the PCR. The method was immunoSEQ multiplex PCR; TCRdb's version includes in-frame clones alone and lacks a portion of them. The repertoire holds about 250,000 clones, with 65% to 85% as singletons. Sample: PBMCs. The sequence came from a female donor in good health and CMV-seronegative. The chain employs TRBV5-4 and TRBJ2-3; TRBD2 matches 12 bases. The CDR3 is CASSLGLAGVSTDTQYF. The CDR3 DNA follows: TGTGCCAGCAGCTTGGGACTAGCGGGAGTTAGTACAGATACGCAGTATTTT.